Each of the 12 T cell receptor beta chains below was sequenced from the same sample in a study of regulatory T cells in long-lasting Graves disease. Regarding time point: newly diagnosed GD, antithyroid drugs for less than 3 months. There was RNA extracted from PBMCs, and the TCR library was made from it. HTBI primers from iRepertoire and Arm-PCR of CDR3 regions yielded the TCR beta libraries. Each CDR3 protein gets one entry after TCRdb re-called the multiplex PCR reads with MiXCR. The sample consists of 530,000 or so distinct CDR3 sequences, around 15% of them appearing once. The data also belong to a second study, concerning T cells in Graves' hyperthyroidism and ophthalmopathy.

The specimen was peripheral blood mononuclear cells (PBMCs), collected at new diagnosis, from a patient treated with antithyroid drugs. Source of these receptors: a man between 18 and 29 years old with Graves disease.

The chain links TRBV7-2 to TRBJ2-3, with 8 positions matching TRBD2. The CDR3 runs to 17 residues. Looked up from germline, CDR1 is SGHTA and CDR2 is FQGNSA. The V gene end was trimmed by 5 bases and the J gene end by 1 base; junction bases not matched to a gene: 11. Written as DNA, the CDR3 is TGTGCCAGCAGCCCCGATGGGCGGGAGGTGGGCACAGATACGCAGTATTTT. As protein: CASSPDGREVGTDTQYF.

This clonotype came up many times. The chain combines TRBV7-9 with TRBJ2-3; no clear D. There are 13 residues in the CDR3. The germline V gene has CDR1 SEHNR and CDR2 FQNEAQ (reference sequence). The ends were cut back, 5 bases at V and 5 bases at J, with 11 bases in the middle. The CDR3 loop is CASSVHLKDTQYF. The CDR3 DNA sequence: TGTGCCAGCAGCGTCCACCTGAAAGATACGCAGTATTTT.

This chain uses TRBV30 with TRBJ2-7; D gene ambiguous. Germline V gene data show CDR1 as GTSNPN and CDR2 as SVGIG (reference sequence). The CDR3 is made up of 13 amino acids. V was cut by 3 bases and J by 1 base, with 10 bases left in between. The CDR3 DNA is TGTGCCTGGAGGGTGGTCCGTTCCTACGAGCAGTACTTC. It translates to CAWRVVRSYEQYF.

This clonotype has just a few counts. V usage is TRBV5-1 and J usage is TRBJ1-2, with 7 bases matching TRBD1. CDR3 length equals 16 residues. The V and J ends lost 4 bases and 4 bases, in that order; junction bases with no gene match: 13. Germline V gene sequence: CDR1 SGHRS, CDR2 YFSETQ. CDR3 amino acids: CASSPGGGAGSYGYTF. Here the CDR3 DNA reads TGCGCCAGCAGCCCAGGGGGGGGCGCGGGGAGCTATGGCTACACCTTC. The variable domain in full, completed from reference TRBV5-1 and TRBJ1-2, reads KAGVTQTPRYLIKTRGQQVTLSCSPISGHRSVSWYQQTPGQGLQFLFEYFSETQRNKGNFPGRFSGRQFSNSRSEMNVSTLELGDSALYLCASSPGGGAGSYGYTFGSGTRLTVV.

This clonotype was detected a few times. The chain employs TRBV6-2 or TRBV6-3 and TRBJ2-1; 9 nucleotides align to TRBD2. This CDR3 contains 14 residues. In germline, CDR1 is MNHEY, CDR2 SVGEGT. V lost 4 bases and J lost 7; bases outside the gene matches: 5. The CDR3 protein is CASSFSGSTNEQFF. DNA of the CDR3: TGTGCCAGCAGTTTTAGCGGGAGTACAAATGAGCAGTTCTTC.

This clonotype showed up many times. The chain combines TRBV24-1 with TRBJ2-7; maybe TRBD1 (6 bases). This CDR3 has 14 amino acids. V gave up 3 bases and J gave up 4 bases, with 12 bases separating them. CDR1 is KGHDR and CDR2 is SFDVKD in the germline V gene. This CDR3 reads CATSDPPDSYEQYF. The CDR3, as DNA: TGTGCCACCAGTGATCCGCCGGACAGTTACGAGCAGTACTTC.

The chain recombines TRBV20-1 with TRBJ2-1; 9 positions agree with TRBD2. This CDR3 contains 15 residues. Losses at the gene ends were 6 bases for V and 4 bases for J; bases not matched to a gene: 10. CDR1 and CDR2 (germline): DFQATT, SNEGSKA (reference sequence). The CDR3 spells CSARGGLAVYNEQFF. As DNA, the CDR3 is TGCAGTGCCAGGGGGGGACTAGCCGTTTACAATGAGCAGTTCTTC.

The gene calls are TRBV19 and TRBJ2-7; D remains ambiguous. Germline V CDR1 and CDR2: LNHDA, SQIVND (reference sequence). This CDR3 region has 16 residues. With 5 bases removed from V and 5 bases from J, the gap between germline ends came to 22 bases. The CDR3 sequence is CASSRAAGLTTDEQYF. The CDR3 DNA is TGTGCCAGTAGTCGCGCAGCCGGGCTGACCACGGACGAGCAGTACTTC.

The J gene is TRBJ2-7, the V gene TRBV7-2, with D possibly being TRBD2 (6 bases). V was pared by 1 base and J by 6 bases, with 10 bases between. There are 13 residues in the CDR3. The germline V gene has CDR1 SGHTA and CDR2 FQGNSA. The CDR3 is CASSLELAAEQYF. The CDR3 DNA sequence: TGTGCCAGCAGCTTAGAACTAGCAGCCGAGCAGTACTTC.

In this sample, this clonotype turned up many times. In nucleotides, the CDR3 is TGTGCTAGTGGGCCCCCGCTAGCGGGACCACAAGAGACCCAGTACTTC. Translated, it gives CASGPPLAGPQETQYF. The chain recombines TRBV12-5 with TRBJ2-5, with TRBD2 identical over 9 bases. Looked up from germline, CDR1 is LGHNT and CDR2 is FRNRAP. After removal of 6 bases from V and 2 bases from J, the junction contained 10 bases not matched to a gene. This CDR3 contains 16 residues.

The chain links TRBV7-9 to TRBJ1-2; TRBD1 is a possible D gene (6 bases). V was pared by 8 bases and J by 6 bases, with 25 bases between. CDR3 length: 16 residues. Germline V CDR1 and CDR2: SEHNR, FQNEAQ (reference sequence). CDR3 region: CASRTDERTVRHGYTF. CDR3 DNA: TGTGCCAGCCGAACCGATGAGCGGACAGTTAGACATGGCTACACCTTC. The variable domain in full, with the rest retrieved from reference TRBV7-9 and TRBJ1-2, is DTGVSQNPRHKITKRGQNVTFRCDPISEHNRLYWYRQTLGQGPEFLTYFQNEAQLEKSRLLSDRFSAERPKGSFSTLEIQRTEQGDSAMYLCASRTDERTVRHGYTFGSGTRLTVV.

The V call is TRBV27, the J call TRBJ1-5; D remains ambiguous. Germline V lookup: CDR1 MNHEY, CDR2 SMNVEV (reference sequence). This CDR3 is built from 14 residues. V was cut by 8 bases and J by 3 bases, with 14 bases left in between. The CDR3 bases are TGTGCCAGCTCTAAGTCGGGCATCAATCAGCCCCAGCATTTT. Translated: CASSKSGINQPQHF.